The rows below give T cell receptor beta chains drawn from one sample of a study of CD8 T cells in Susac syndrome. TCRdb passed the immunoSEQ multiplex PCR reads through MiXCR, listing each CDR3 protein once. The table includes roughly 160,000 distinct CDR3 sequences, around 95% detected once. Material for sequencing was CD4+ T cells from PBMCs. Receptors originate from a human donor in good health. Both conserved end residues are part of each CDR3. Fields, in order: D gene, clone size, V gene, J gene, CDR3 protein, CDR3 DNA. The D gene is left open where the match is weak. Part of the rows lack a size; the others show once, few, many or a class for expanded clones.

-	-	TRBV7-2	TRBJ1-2	CASSLVEGANYGYTF	TGTGCCAGCAGCTTAGTTGAGGGAGCTAACTATGGCTACACCTTC
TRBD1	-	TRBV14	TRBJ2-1	CASSPLTGGVEQFF	TGTGCCAGCAGCCCTTTGACAGGGGGTGTTGAGCAGTTCTTC
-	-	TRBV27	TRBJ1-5	CASSRRGKAYSNQPQHF	TGTGCCAGCAGTCGGAGGGGTAAGGCGTATAGCAATCAGCCCCAGCATTTT
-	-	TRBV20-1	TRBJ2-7	CSAHQAYEQYF	TGCAGTGCGCACCAAGCATACGAGCAGTACTTC
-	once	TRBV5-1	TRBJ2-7	CASSFPNPGGVSYEQYF	TGCGCCAGCAGCTTCCCGAACCCGGGTGGGGTCTCCTACGAGCAGTACTTC
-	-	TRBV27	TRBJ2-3	CASSFRQTDTQYF	TGTGCCAGCAGTTTTCGACAGACAGATACGCAGTATTTT
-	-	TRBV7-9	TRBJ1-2	CASSSVGGGGYTF	TGTGCCAGCAGCTCGGTTGGGGGAGGCGGCTACACCTTC
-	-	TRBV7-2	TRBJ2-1	CASSLTLLSYNEQFF	TGTGCCAGCAGCTTAACCTTACTCTCCTACAATGAGCAGTTCTTC
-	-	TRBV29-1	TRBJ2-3	CSGGAADTQYF	TGCAGCGGGGGGGCCGCAGATACGCAGTATTTT
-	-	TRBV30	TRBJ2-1	CAWSTKGRPDYNEQFF	TGTGCCTGGAGTACTAAAGGACGCCCGGATTACAATGAGCAGTTCTTC
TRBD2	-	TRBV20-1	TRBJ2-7	CSARGLAGNEQYF	TGCAGTGCTAGAGGTCTAGCGGGGAACGAGCAGTACTTC
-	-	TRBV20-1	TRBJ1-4	CSASNVNEKLFF	TGCAGTGCTAGTAACGTGAATGAAAAACTGTTTTTT
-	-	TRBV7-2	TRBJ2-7	CASSAYSSYEQYF	TGTGCCAGCAGCGCGTATTCCTCCTACGAGCAGTACTTC
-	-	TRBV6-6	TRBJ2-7	CASSYSVEEQYF	TGTGCCAGCAGTTACTCAGTTGAAGAGCAGTACTTC
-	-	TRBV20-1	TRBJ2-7	CSAARDNSYEQYF	TGCAGTGCTGCCCGGGACAACTCCTACGAGCAGTACTTC
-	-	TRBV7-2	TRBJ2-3	CASSLAVEQGGSYF	TGTGCCAGCAGCTTAGCTGTCGAGCAGGGGGGATCGTATTTT
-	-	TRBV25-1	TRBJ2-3	CASSELSDIRKADTQYF	TGTGCCAGCAGTGAACTTTCGGACATTCGAAAGGCAGATACGCAGTATTTT
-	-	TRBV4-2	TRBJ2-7	CASSAPGSNEQYF	TGTGCCAGCAGCGCCCCGGGTTCCAACGAGCAGTACTTC
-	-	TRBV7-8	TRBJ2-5	CASSPGIRSPQETQYF	TGTGCCAGCAGCCCGGGGATTAGGTCCCCACAAGAGACCCAGTACTTC
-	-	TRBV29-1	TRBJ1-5	CSVRTSSNQPQHF	TGCAGCGTGCGGACAAGTAGCAATCAGCCCCAGCATTTT
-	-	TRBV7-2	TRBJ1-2	CASSSESRVGYTF	TGTGCCAGCAGCTCCGAGTCCCGGGTTGGCTACACCTTC
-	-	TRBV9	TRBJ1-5	CASSVEAAQPQHF	TGTGCCAGCAGCGTAGAAGCGGCACAGCCCCAGCATTTT
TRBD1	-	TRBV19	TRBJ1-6	CASSTTGVSSYNSPLHF	TGTGCCAGTAGTACCACAGGGGTGAGCTCCTATAATTCACCCCTCCACTTT
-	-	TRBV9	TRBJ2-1	CASSARGTELYNEQFF	TGTGCCAGCAGCGCGCGGGGGACAGAATTATACAATGAGCAGTTCTTC
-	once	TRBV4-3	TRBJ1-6	CASSQVVRDTYSYNSPLHF	TGCGCCAGCAGCCAAGTCGTTAGGGACACTTACTCCTATAATTCACCCCTCCACTTT
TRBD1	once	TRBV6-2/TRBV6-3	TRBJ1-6	CASSWTGIGSPLHF	TGTGCCAGCAGTTGGACAGGGATCGGTTCACCCCTCCACTTT